The TCR beta chain described here comes from a study of shared clonotypes between healthy human individuals. This clone came up once. Sequenced by immunoSEQ multiplex PCR; TCRdb stores in-frame clones only, minus some. The table shows about 2.3 million clones, with 80% to 95% occurring only once. CDR1 MDHEN and CDR2 SYDVKM come from the germline V gene. The CDR3 has 12 residues. V was trimmed by 2 bases and J by 9 bases, leaving 11 bases between them. The sample consisted of naive CD4+ T cells from PBMCs. This sample's subset: CD45RA+ positively selected. The chain uses TRBV28 and TRBJ2-7, with no clear D. This TCR came from a man aged 18 to 35 in good health. Some clones in this sample may be carry-over from other donors' samples. DNA of the CDR3: TGTGCCAGCAGTTTAGGGCCATTTGGGCAGTACTTC. It encodes CASSLGPFGQYF.